A selection of T cell receptor beta chains follows, all from one sample in a study of human T cells and chemical hapten exposure. MiXCR was run by TCRdb on the RACE reads, yielding one entry per CDR3 protein. Found here are 150,000 to 200,000 distinct CDR3 sequences, approximately 31% of them singletons; the top ten hold just under 3%. The source was whole blood, collected in connection with sensitization to the hapten diphenylcyclopropenone (DPC). The receptors here all came from a woman in her thirties with alopecia areata. Some clones in this sample may be carry-over from other donors' samples. Each CDR3 is given with its conserved first and last residue. The D gene is left open where the match is weak. The size field is filled for only some rows; it gives once, few, many or a size class.

J | V | D | size | DNA | CDR3
TRBJ2-2 | TRBV28 | . | . | TGTGCCAGCAACAGGGCGCCCACCGGGGAGCTGTTTTTT | CASNRAPTGELFF
TRBJ2-7 | TRBV19 | . | few | TGTGCCAGTAGTATGGTATTGGACTCCTTAAGCTCCTACGAGCAGTACTTC | CASSMVLDSLSSYEQYF
TRBJ2-5 | TRBV20-1 | . | few | TGCGGAATAATACAAGAGACCCAGTACTTC | CGIIQETQYF
TRBJ1-6 | TRBV5-6 | . | many | TGTGCCAGCAGCTTGGCCAAGAAGGGCCCACCCCTCCACTTT | CASSLAKKGPPLHF
TRBJ2-5 | TRBV5-1 | . | few | TGCGCCAGCAGCTTGGAGACTAACCAAGAGACCCAGTACTTC | CASSLETNQETQYF
TRBJ2-5 | TRBV4-2 | TRBD1 | . | TGTGCCAGCAGCCAAGGGACAGGGCTCCAAGAGACCCAGTACTTC | CASSQGTGLQETQYF
TRBJ2-7 | TRBV18 | . | . | TGTGCCAGCTCACCACTCTATCTATACGAGCAGTACTTC | CASSPLYLYEQYF
TRBJ1-2 | TRBV4-3 | . | . | TGCGCCAGCAGCCCCGATATTACCTATGGCTACACCTTC | CASSPDITYGYTF
TRBJ2-7 | TRBV28 | TRBD2 | few | TGTGCCAGCAGGGATAGCGGGAGGGCATCCTACGAGCAGTACTTC | CASRDSGRASYEQYF
TRBJ2-5 | TRBV24-1 | . | many | TGTGCCACCAGTGACAAGGAACAGTCCCGGCACTTCGAGACCCAGTACTTC | CATSDKEQSRHFETQYF
TRBJ2-1 | TRBV20-1 | . | few | TGCAGTGCTACCGGGAATACAGGTTACAATGAGCAGTTCTTC | CSATGNTGYNEQFF
TRBJ2-3 | TRBV28 | . | few | TGTGCCAGCAGTCCGCCGGGCCCGTCCTCAGATACGCAGTATTTT | CASSPPGPSSDTQYF
TRBJ1-5 | TRBV12-3/TRBV12-4 | . | few | TGTGCCAGCAGTTTTTCCGGGGATGTGGATCAGCCCCAGCATTTT | CASSFSGDVDQPQHF
TRBJ2-1 | TRBV28 | TRBD2 | . | TGTGCCAGCAGTTCCCCTGCGGGAGTTTCCTACAATGAGCAGTTCTTC | CASSSPAGVSYNEQFF
TRBJ2-7 | TRBV5-6 | . | few | TGTGCCAGCAGCATGTGGGGAAGGGGGTACGAGCAGTACTTC | CASSMWGRGYEQYF
TRBJ2-5 | TRBV7-2 | TRBD1 | . | TGTGCCAGCAGCTACCGACCGGGACAGCAAGAGACCCAGTACTTC | CASSYRPGQQETQYF
TRBJ2-2 | TRBV6-6 | TRBD2 | few | TGTGCCAGCAGTTCGCCACAGGGCCCAAGACTAGCGGGGGGCCGGAACGGGGAGCTGTTTTTT | CASSSPQGPRLAGGRNGELFF
TRBJ2-1 | TRBV7-2 | TRBD2 | few | TGTGCCAGCAGCTTATCCCGACTAGCGGGGAAGCAGTTCTTC | CASSLSRLAGKQFF
TRBJ1-1 | TRBV29-1 | . | few | TGCAGCGTTGAAGCGGGGCTCCGGAACACTGAAGCTTTCTTT | CSVEAGLRNTEAFF
TRBJ2-5 | TRBV7-9 | . | . | TGTGCCAGCCAGGCGCAAGAGACCCAGTACTTC | CASQAQETQYF
TRBJ2-1 | TRBV15 | TRBD2 | few | TGTGCCACCAGCAGATCCGTACTAGCGGGAGGGGGCGATGAGCAGTTCTTC | CATSRSVLAGGGDEQFF
TRBJ2-6 | TRBV6-5 | TRBD1 | . | TGTGCCAGCAGTCCCCCCCCACAGGGGGGTTTCTCTGGGGCCAACGTCCTGACTTTC | CASSPPPQGGFSGANVLTF
TRBJ2-7 | TRBV28 | . | many | TGTGCCAGCAGTTTAATAGGCTACGAGCAGTACTTC | CASSLIGYEQYF
TRBJ2-4 | TRBV7-2 | TRBD1 | . | TGTGCCAGCAGCTTAGAACAGGGGAGTGACATTCAGTACTTC | CASSLEQGSDIQYF